This T cell receptor beta chain was retrieved from a study of response to subunit inactivated influenza vaccine. The study's findings and limits: Each seasonal influenza vaccination recruits few new T cells, the authors suggested.

TCRdb reprocessed the RT-PCR reads with MiXCR, giving one entry per CDR3 protein. Counted here are about 700,000 distinct CDR3 sequences, less than 15% occurring once; the ten biggest clones make up approximately 7.6%. This clonotype was counted between two and nine times. As yet, its antigen is unknown. The germline CDR1 and CDR2 sequences are MGHRA and YSYEKL. Deletions cut 0 bases from V and 8 bases from J, with 12 bases between. The CDR3 is made up of 14 amino acids. Source: PBMCs from blood, taken around two weeks before vaccination. The sequence came from a man in his forties or fifties who received an inactivated influenza vaccine. The chain recombines TRBV4-1 with TRBJ2-3; no definite D call. The DNA of the CDR3 is TGCGCCAGCAGCCAAGATCCGGCTAGTGGTACGCAGTATTTT. This sequence encodes CASSQDPASGTQYF.